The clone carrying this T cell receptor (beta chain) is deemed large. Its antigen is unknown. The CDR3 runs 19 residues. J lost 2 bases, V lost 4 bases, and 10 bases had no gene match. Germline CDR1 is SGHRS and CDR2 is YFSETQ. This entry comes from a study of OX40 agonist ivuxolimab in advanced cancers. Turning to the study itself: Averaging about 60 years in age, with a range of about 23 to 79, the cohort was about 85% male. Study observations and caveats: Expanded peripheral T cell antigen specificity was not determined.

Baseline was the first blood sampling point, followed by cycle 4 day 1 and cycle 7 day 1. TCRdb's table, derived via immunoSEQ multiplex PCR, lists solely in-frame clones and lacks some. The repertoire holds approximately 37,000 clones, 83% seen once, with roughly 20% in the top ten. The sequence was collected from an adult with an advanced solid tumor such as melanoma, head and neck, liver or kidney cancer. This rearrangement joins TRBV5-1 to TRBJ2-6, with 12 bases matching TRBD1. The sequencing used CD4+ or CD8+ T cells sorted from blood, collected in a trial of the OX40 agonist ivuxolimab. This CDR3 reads CASSLGPGTGGAGANVLTF. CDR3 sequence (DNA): TGCGCCAGCAGCCTGGGCCCCGGGACAGGGGGCGCTGGGGCCAACGTCCTGACTTTC.